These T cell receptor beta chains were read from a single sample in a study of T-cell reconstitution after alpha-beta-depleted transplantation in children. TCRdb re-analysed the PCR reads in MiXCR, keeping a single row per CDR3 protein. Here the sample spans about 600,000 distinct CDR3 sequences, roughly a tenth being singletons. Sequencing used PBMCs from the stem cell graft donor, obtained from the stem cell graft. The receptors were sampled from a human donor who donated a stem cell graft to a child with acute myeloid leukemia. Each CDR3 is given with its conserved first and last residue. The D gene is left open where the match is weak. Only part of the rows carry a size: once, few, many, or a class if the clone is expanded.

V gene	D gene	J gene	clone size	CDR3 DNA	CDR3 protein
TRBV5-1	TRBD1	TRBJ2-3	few	TGCGCCAGCAGCACAATGACAGGGGCGACAGATACGCAGTATTTT	CASSTMTGATDTQYF
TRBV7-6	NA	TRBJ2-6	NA	TGTGCCAGCAGCTGGAACATCCTCTCTGGGGCCAACGTCCTGACTTTC	CASSWNILSGANVLTF
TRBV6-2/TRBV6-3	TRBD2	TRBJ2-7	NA	TGTGCCAGCAGCCAGGAGGGACTAGCGGGATTCCTAGCTTGGGAGCAGTACTTC	CASSQEGLAGFLAWEQYF
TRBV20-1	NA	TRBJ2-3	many	TGCAGTGCTAGAGATGGGGACGGAACCACAGATACGCAGTATTTT	CSARDGDGTTDTQYF
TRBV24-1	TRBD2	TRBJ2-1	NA	TGTGCCACCAGTGATTTATGGACTAGCAGTTACAATGAGCAGTTCTTC	CATSDLWTSSYNEQFF
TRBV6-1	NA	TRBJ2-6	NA	TGTGCCAGCACCGACTCTGGGGCCAACGTCCTGACTTTC	CASTDSGANVLTF
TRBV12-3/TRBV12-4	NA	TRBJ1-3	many	TGTGCCAGCAGCGCCCCCAGGGAAGGAAACACCATATATTTT	CASSAPREGNTIYF
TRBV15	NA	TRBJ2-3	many	TGTGCCACCAGCAGAGATTCCTGGAGCGGGTCCACAGATACGCAGTATTTT	CATSRDSWSGSTDTQYF
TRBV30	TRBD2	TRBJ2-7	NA	TGTGCCTGGGAGAGGGGCGGGAGCGAGCAGTACTTC	CAWERGGSEQYF
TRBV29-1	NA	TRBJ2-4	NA	TGCAGCGTCCTCCAGGGTAACCAAAACATTCAGTACTTC	CSVLQGNQNIQYF
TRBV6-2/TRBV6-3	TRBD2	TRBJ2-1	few	TGTGCCAGCCATCCCCGAACGACTAGCGGGTCAGAGCAGTTCTTC	CASHPRTTSGSEQFF
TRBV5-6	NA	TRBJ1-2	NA	TGTGCCAGCGGCCTGAGCCTGGTCTTCTATGGCTACACCTTC	CASGLSLVFYGYTF
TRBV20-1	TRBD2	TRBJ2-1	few	TGCAGTGCTAGTGATAGCGGGAAGCCCTACAATGAGCAGTTCTTC	CSASDSGKPYNEQFF
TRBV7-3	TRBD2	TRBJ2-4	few	TGTGCCAGCAGCTTAAGGGGCTCTAGCGGGAGTTACGCCATTCAGTACTTC	CASSLRGSSGSYAIQYF
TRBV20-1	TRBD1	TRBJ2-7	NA	TGCAGTGCTCGCCGGACAGGGGTTAACGGGCAGTACTTC	CSARRTGVNGQYF
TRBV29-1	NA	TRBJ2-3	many	TGCAGCGGCCAACCCGGGGTTAGCACAGATACGCAGTATTTT	CSGQPGVSTDTQYF
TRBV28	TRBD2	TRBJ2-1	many	TGTGCCAGCAGTTTAGGCGGGGGACTTTACAATGAGCAGTTCTTC	CASSLGGGLYNEQFF